This TCR beta chain appears in the sequencing data of a study of early T cells in non-severe SARS-CoV-2 infection. Study context: Sequencing of unsorted whole blood was done on bulk RNA, leaving chains unpaired.

General study findings and limits: VDJdb matches were skewed toward anti-spike CD8 T cell responses.

CDR1 and CDR2 (germline): SGHTA, FQGTGA. The CDR3 covers 13 residues. Trimming took 3 bases from V and 6 from J, leaving 11 bases between them. This clonotype was seen ten or more times. Its antigen is not identified. Researchers tagged individual cDNA molecules with unique molecular identifiers. TCRdb re-called the 5' RACE reads through MiXCR, storing one row per CDR3 protein. The sample includes roughly 120,000 distinct CDR3 sequences, approximately 15% of them seen just once. The rearrangement links TRBV7-3 to TRBJ1-2, with D perhaps TRBD1 (6 bases). Sample: whole blood. The clonotype comes from an adult who was a healthcare worker with PCR-confirmed SARS-CoV-2 infection or an uninfected control (not recorded which). CDR3: CASSFQGLDGYTF. Written as DNA, the CDR3 is TGTGCCAGCAGCTTCCAGGGGTTAGATGGCTACACCTTC.